This T cell receptor (beta chain) derives from a study of technical replicates of blood from several donors. CDR3 size: 13 residues. The V gene lost 4 bases and the J gene lost 4 bases, with 9 bases spanning the gap. Germline V CDR1 and CDR2: SGHDT, YYEEEE. The protocol was immunoSEQ multiplex PCR, while the TCRdb copy is restricted to in-frame clones and leaves out a portion. This sample has tens of thousands of clones, with 90% to 97% found just once. The rearrangement links TRBV5-6 to TRBJ1-3; maybe TRBD1 (5 bases). The sequencing sample was made of T cells isolated from PBMCs. The sequence derives from a human donor in good health. CDR3 sequence: CASSQGFGNTIYF. The CDR3 region has the DNA TGTGCCAGCAGCCAGGGATTCGGAAACACCATATATTTT. Supplemented by reference TRBV5-6 and TRBJ1-3, the full variable domain reads DAGVTQSPTHLIKTRGQQVTLRCSPKSGHDTVSWYQQALGQGPQFIFQYYEEEERQRGNFPDRFSGHQFPNYSSELNVNALLLGDSALYLCASSQGFGNTIYFGEGSWLTVV.